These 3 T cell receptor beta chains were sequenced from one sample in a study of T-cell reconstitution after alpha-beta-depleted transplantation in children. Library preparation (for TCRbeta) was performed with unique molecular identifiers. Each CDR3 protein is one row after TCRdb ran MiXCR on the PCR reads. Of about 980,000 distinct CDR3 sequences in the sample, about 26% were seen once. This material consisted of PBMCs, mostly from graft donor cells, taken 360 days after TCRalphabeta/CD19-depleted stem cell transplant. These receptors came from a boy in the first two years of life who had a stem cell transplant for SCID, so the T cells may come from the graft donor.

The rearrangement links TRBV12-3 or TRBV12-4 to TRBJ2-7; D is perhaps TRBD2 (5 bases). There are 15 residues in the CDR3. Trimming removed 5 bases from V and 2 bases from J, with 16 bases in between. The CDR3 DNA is TGTGCCAGCAGTCGGGGAAATCTCTCCCCCTACGAGCAGTACTTC. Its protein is CASSRGNLSPYEQYF.

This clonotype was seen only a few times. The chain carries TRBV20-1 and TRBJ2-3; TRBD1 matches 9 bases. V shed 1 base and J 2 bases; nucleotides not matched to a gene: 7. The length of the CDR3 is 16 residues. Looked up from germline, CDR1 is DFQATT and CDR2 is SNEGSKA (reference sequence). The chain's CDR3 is CSARAVGQGHTDTQYF. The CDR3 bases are TGCAGTGCTAGAGCCGTGGGACAGGGACACACAGATACGCAGTATTTT.

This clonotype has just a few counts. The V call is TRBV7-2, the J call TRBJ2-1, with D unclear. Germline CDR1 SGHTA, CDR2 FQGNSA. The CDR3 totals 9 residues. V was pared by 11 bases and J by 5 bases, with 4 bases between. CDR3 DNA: TGTGCCGGGGACAATGAGCAGTTCTTC. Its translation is CAGDNEQFF. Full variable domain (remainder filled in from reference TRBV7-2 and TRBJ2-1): GAGVSQSPSNKVTEKGKDVELRCDPISGHTALYWYRQSLGQGLEFLIYFQGNSAPDKSGLPSDRFSAERTGGSVSTLTIQRTQQEDSAVYLCAGDNEQFFGPGTRLTVL.